This TCR beta chain was recovered during a study of blood T cell repertoires in COVID-19. In the study overall: Samples representing acute and convalescent COVID-19 were sourced from the United States, Italy and Spain. PBMCs, B-cell-depleted T cells, or T cells were the source of the cDNA or gDNA that made up the material.

Per germline, CDR1 MNHEY and CDR2 SMNVEV (reference sequence). V gave up 6 bases and J gave up 5 bases; unmatched junction bases: 7. The CDR3 runs to 14 residues. Seattle enrolled patients during active infection and tracked them longitudinally. As originally analysed: It was from reference gene primer amplification that nucleated cell counts were estimated. Clones were read by immunoSEQ multiplex PCR, and TCRdb kept only the in-frame ones, dropping some. V and J calls and clone size are as listed in that table; D and trimming were resolved from the DNA. The sample includes 200,000 to 300,000 clones, around 81% of them seen just once.

The sample was peripheral blood. This chain uses TRBV27 with TRBJ1-2, with TRBD1 identical over 9 bases. This receptor was taken from a woman aged 80 or older with COVID-19, enrolled during active disease. Written as DNA, the CDR3 is TGTGCCAGCAGAAGGACAGGGGAGGTATATGGCTACACCTTC. This gives the protein CASRRTGEVYGYTF.